This T cell receptor (beta chain) was captured by sequencing in a study of identical twins. Findings of the study overall: Beta clonotypes that were abundant in cord blood contained fewer insertions, a pattern absent from memory repertoires. Low generation-probability sequences were in excess among twin-shared out-of-frame alpha sequences.

The V gene's germline CDR1 is SQVTM and CDR2 ANQGSEA. The ends were cut back, 4 bases at V and 3 bases at J, with 15 bases in the middle. The CDR3 contains 15 residues. TCRdb processed the 5' RACE reads anew with MiXCR; each CDR3 protein has one entry. The sample records under 800,000 distinct CDR3 sequences, 21% being singletons. This clonotype was seen only a few times. Antigen: not known. The same sample was also studied in work on T cells expressing NK-cell markers. That work adds: The sequencing cohort of eight donors included seven HCMV-seropositive individuals and one seronegative individual.

The sequenced material came from PBMCs. The chain couples TRBV29-1 to TRBJ2-2; D is possibly TRBD1 or TRBD2 (5 bases each). The source of this sequence is a woman in her late teens or twenties in good health. CDR3 coding DNA: TGCAGCGTTGGAGGGACGCGCGCTGACACCGGGGAGCTGTTTTTT. Translation gives CSVGGTRADTGELFF.